This is a list of T cell receptor beta chains from one sample in a study of blood T cell repertoires in COVID-19. This table comes from immunoSEQ multiplex PCR, and its TCRdb copy is limited to in-frame clones, with some not included. The sample includes about 410,000 clones, roughly 89% seen only once; the top ten take over 1.3%. The specimen was peripheral blood. The receptor set was obtained from a woman aged 25-40 years with active or convalescent COVID-19. Each CDR3 is given with its conserved first and last residue. Each record gives: CDR3 protein, CDR3 DNA, V gene, J gene, D gene, clone size. A D gene is named only where the DNA matches it firmly. The size field is filled for only some rows; it gives once, few, many or a size class.

CASSLDSSNQPQHF	TGTGCCAGCAGCTTGGACAGTAGCAATCAGCCCCAGCATTTT	TRBV5-8	TRBJ1-5	NA	NA
CASSQTDLLNYGYTF	TGCGCCAGCAGTCAGACTGACCTCCTTAACTATGGCTACACCTTC	TRBV5-1	TRBJ1-2	NA	NA
CASREGLPMNTEAFF	TGTGCCAGTAGGGAGGGACTGCCGATGAACACTGAAGCTTTCTTT	TRBV19	TRBJ1-1	NA	few
CASSPARSSYNEQFF	TGTGCCAGCAGTCCCGCCCGGAGCTCCTACAATGAGCAGTTCTTC	TRBV2	TRBJ2-1	NA	NA
CASSFPGTGSYEQYF	TGTGCCAGCAGCTTCCCCGGGACAGGGTCCTACGAGCAGTACTTC	TRBV7-8	TRBJ2-7	TRBD1	NA
CASSPTSGGADTQYF	TGTGCCAGTAGTCCGACTAGCGGGGGTGCAGATACGCAGTATTTT	TRBV19	TRBJ2-3	TRBD2	NA
CAISDEVNQPQHF	TGTGCCATCAGTGACGAGGTGAATCAGCCCCAGCATTTT	TRBV10-3	TRBJ1-5	NA	NA
CASSLAGTYEQYF	TGTGCCAGCAGCTTAGCAGGAACCTACGAGCAGTACTTC	TRBV11-2	TRBJ2-7	NA	NA
CASSGDIRLKLFF	TGTGCCAGCAGCGGTGACATACGGTTAAAACTGTTTTTT	TRBV12-3/TRBV12-4	TRBJ1-4	NA	NA
CASSQQSTGNTIYF	TGCGCCAGCAGCCAACAATCGACTGGAAACACCATATATTTT	TRBV5-1	TRBJ1-3	NA	NA
CSVPGQGVFGYTF	TGCAGCGTACCGGGACAGGGGGTTTTCGGCTACACCTTC	TRBV29-1	TRBJ1-2	TRBD1	NA
CASSLDSGLNGYTF	TGTGCCAGCAGCTTAGATTCGGGTTTGAATGGCTACACCTTC	TRBV11-2	TRBJ1-2	NA	NA
CASSHQGTFYNEQFF	TGTGCCAGCAGCCACCAGGGGACCTTCTACAATGAGCAGTTCTTC	TRBV3-1/TRBV3-2	TRBJ2-1	NA	few
CASSSLEGQQETQYF	TGCGCCAGCAGCTCCTTAGAGGGACAGCAAGAGACCCAGTACTTC	TRBV5-1	TRBJ2-5	TRBD1	NA
CAWRISGSTDTQYF	TGTGCCTGGAGGATAAGCGGTAGCACAGATACGCAGTATTTT	TRBV30	TRBJ2-3	NA	NA
CATSGRVADITSNQPQHF	TGTGCCACCAGTGGTCGGGTCGCGGACATTACTAGCAATCAGCCCCAGCATTTT	TRBV24-1	TRBJ1-5	NA	NA
CASSKSAGTSGRATYEQYF	TGTGCCAGCAGCAAATCAGCCGGGACTAGCGGGAGGGCCACCTACGAGCAGTACTTC	TRBV21-1	TRBJ2-7	NA	NA
CASSLTTISEQYF	TGCGCCAGCAGCTTAACCACAATCTCCGAGCAGTACTTC	TRBV5-1	TRBJ2-7	NA	NA
CASSVQMNTEAFF	TGTGCCAGCAGTGTACAGATGAACACTGAAGCTTTCTTT	TRBV2	TRBJ1-1	NA	NA
CASSSQDRGPAGYTF	TGCGCCAGCAGCTCTCAGGACAGAGGCCCAGCAGGCTACACCTTC	TRBV5-1	TRBJ1-2	NA	NA
CASSSDMRNTIYF	TGTGCCAGCTCATCGGACATGAGAAACACCATATATTTT	TRBV18	TRBJ1-3	NA	NA
CASAFGDYEQYF	TGTGCTAGTGCCTTCGGGGACTACGAGCAGTACTTC	TRBV12-5	TRBJ2-7	NA	NA
CAATGAAPNYGYTF	TGTGCCGCGACAGGGGCTGCTCCTAACTATGGCTACACCTTC	TRBV6-5	TRBJ1-2	TRBD1	few
CASRTGGTDTQYF	TGTGCCAGCAGAACGGGGGGGACAGATACGCAGTATTTT	TRBV2	TRBJ2-3	TRBD2	NA
CASSPGTMDEQYF	TGTGCCAGCAGCCCGGGGACAATGGACGAGCAGTACTTC	TRBV7-9	TRBJ2-7	NA	NA